The 29 T cell receptor beta chains in this list originate from one sample, sequenced in a study of beta chain features in type 1 diabetes. Study-wide points: Moderately but significantly shorter TCRB CDR3s were found in Type 1 diabetes patients in all four CD4+ subsets.

Antigens of these TCRs are unknown. Investigators reverse transcribed all isolated RNA, so they sequenced expressed TCRB transcripts. The assay was immunoSEQ multiplex PCR, and TCRdb's table has in-frame clones only and misses some. The sample has around 360,000 clones, around 13% seen once. Sequencing was done on a sample of naive CD4+ T cells from blood. The origin of the receptors is a woman between 18 and 29 years old with type 1 diabetes.

The chain links TRBV5-4 to TRBJ2-1; possible D gene TRBD1, 6 bases. Trimming left V 5 bases short and J 14 bases short, with 14 bases between. The germline CDR1 and CDR2 sequences are SGHNT and YYREEE (reference sequence). This CDR3 has 11 residues. CDR3: CASSLQGVKFF. CDR3 in DNA: TGTGCCAGCAGTTTACAGGGAGTCAAGTTCTTC.

This clone turned up a few times. V and J are TRBV30 and TRBJ2-5; TRBD1 is a possible D gene (6 bases). The V gene's germline CDR1 is GTSNPN and CDR2 SVGIG (reference sequence). V shed 4 bases and J shed 3 bases, with 12 bases lying between them. The CDR3 consists of 13 residues. This chain's CDR3 is CAWTWTEKETQYF. CDR3 DNA sequence: TGTGCCTGGACCTGGACAGAAAAAGAGACCCAGTACTTC.

This rearrangement joins TRBV10-3 to TRBJ1-1; D perhaps matches TRBD1 (5 bases). The V gene lost 11 bases and the J gene lost 1 base, with 20 bases spanning the gap. The CDR3 runs to 15 residues. Germline CDR1 reads ENHRY; CDR2 reads SYGVKD. The CDR3 DNA reads as TGTGCCTCCCGGGGGGGGTCAGGGCCGAACACTGAAGCTTTCTTT. Its translation is CASRGGSGPNTEAFF.

This clone was counted between two and nine times. V usage is TRBV29-1 and J usage is TRBJ2-5; 10 nucleotides align to TRBD2. V was pared by 6 bases and J by 5 bases, with 9 bases of the junction left unmatched. Germline lookup yields CDR1 SQVTM and CDR2 ANQGSEA. This CDR3 has 14 residues. Here the CDR3 reads CSVPPSGGLETQYF. The CDR3 DNA reads as TGCAGCGTCCCCCCTAGCGGGGGTTTGGAGACCCAGTACTTC. Filled out from reference TRBV29-1 and TRBJ2-5, the complete variable domain reads SAVISQKPSRDICQRGTSLTIQCQVDSQVTMMFWYRQQPGQSLTLIATANQGSEATYESGFVIDKFPISRPNLTFSTLTVSNMSPEDSSIYLCSVPPSGGLETQYFGPGTRLLVL.

This rearrangement joins TRBV7-2 to TRBJ2-2, with 7 bases matching TRBD1. The V gene end was trimmed by 4 bases and the J gene end by 4 bases; junction bases not matched to a gene: 6. CDR1 and CDR2 from the germline V gene are SGHTA and FQGNSA. The CDR3 is made up of 15 amino acids. The CDR3, as DNA: TGTGCCAGCAGCTGGAGACAGGGACGCACCGGGGAGCTGTTTTTT. It encodes CASSWRQGRTGELFF. Full variable domain (missing parts from reference TRBV7-2 and TRBJ2-2): GAGVSQSPSNKVTEKGKDVELRCDPISGHTALYWYRQSLGQGLEFLIYFQGNSAPDKSGLPSDRFSAERTGGSVSTLTIQRTQQEDSAVYLCASSWRQGRTGELFFGEGSRLTVL.

The chain combines TRBV4-2 with TRBJ1-4; TRBD1 aligns across 8 bases. CDR3 length: 17 amino acids. The J segment lost 2 bases and the V segment lost 1 base, leaving 6 bases of the junction unmatched. Germline V lookup: CDR1 LGHNA, CDR2 YNFKEQ. The CDR3 protein is CASSQGTGPPTNEKLFF. In DNA, the CDR3 is TGTGCCAGCAGCCAAGGGACAGGGCCACCGACTAATGAAAAACTGTTTTTT.

This chain uses TRBV19 with TRBJ2-1, with 13 bases lining up with TRBD2. The junction had 5 bases not matched to a gene; V was cut back by 3 bases and J by 12 bases. CDR3 size: 14 residues. CDR1 and CDR2 from the germline V gene are LNHDA and SQIVND (reference sequence). The CDR3, as DNA: TGTGCCAGTAGTATTGGTGGGACTAGCGGGATGCAGTTCTTC. Its translation is CASSIGGTSGMQFF. Together with reference TRBV19 and TRBJ2-1, the CDR3 gives the full variable domain: DGGITQSPKYLFRKEGQNVTLSCEQNLNHDAMYWYRQDPGQGLRLIYYSQIVNDFQKGDIAEGYSVSREKKESFPLTVTSAQKNPTAFYLCASSIGGTSGMQFFGPGTRLTVL.

This clone was counted between two and nine times. This CDR3 is also generated by other DNA sequences in the sample. This chain links TRBV9 with TRBJ2-2; D unclear. CDR3 size: 12 residues. The germline V gene encodes CDR1 SGDLS and CDR2 YYNGEE. V lost 1 base to trimming and J lost 5 bases, with 3 bases between them. In DNA form, the CDR3 reads TGTGCCAGCAGCGTATCGACCGGGGAGCTGTTTTTT. Its translation: CASSVSTGELFF.

The rearrangement joins TRBV15 to TRBJ1-3, with D hard to call. From germline, CDR1 is LNHNV and CDR2 YYDKDF (reference sequence). The CDR3 is 15 residues long. Trimming left V 4 bases short and J 3 bases short, with 13 bases between. The CDR3 here is CATSNPPGVGNTIYF. CDR3 bases: TGTGCCACCAGCAACCCCCCCGGGGTTGGAAACACCATATATTTT.

This clone was detected a few times. The V and J genes are TRBV14 and TRBJ2-7; D not resolved. Trimming removed 0 bases at V and 4 bases at J, with 10 bases between. CDR1 SGHDN and CDR2 FVKESK come from the germline V gene. The CDR3 consists of 14 residues. The CDR3 loop reads CASSQEVGRYEQYF. The CDR3 coding sequence is TGTGCCAGCAGCCAAGAGGTGGGCAGGTACGAGCAGTACTTC.

V and J are TRBV29-1 and TRBJ2-7; 7 bases match TRBD1. Germline assignment: CDR1 SQVTM and CDR2 ANQGSEA. The junction had 14 bases not matched to a gene; V was cut back by 7 bases and J by 2 bases. This CDR3 region has 15 residues. CDR3 protein: CSAQTGVPTTYEQYF. The CDR3 DNA reads TGCAGCGCCCAAACAGGGGTCCCCACCACCTACGAGCAGTACTTC.

This chain connects TRBV19 to TRBJ1-1; weak D call: TRBD1 (5 bases). This CDR3 contains 12 residues. Between the trimmed V and J ends, which lost 6 bases and 11 bases, there was a span of 16 bases. Germline CDR1 is LNHDA and CDR2 is SQIVND (reference sequence). This CDR3 is CASSPGGEWAFF. The CDR3 DNA is TGTGCCAGTAGCCCCGGAGGGGAGTGGGCTTTCTTT.

This clone has just a few counts. V gene TRBV18 combines with J gene TRBJ2-3; tentatively, D is TRBD1 (6 bases). CDR3 length equals 14 residues. Trimming left V 7 bases short and J 0 bases short, with 11 bases between. Germline assignment: CDR1 KGHSH and CDR2 LQKENI. CDR3: CASYGQSSTDTQYF. Here the CDR3 DNA reads TGTGCCAGCTACGGACAGTCTAGCACAGATACGCAGTATTTT.

V usage is TRBV20-1 and J usage is TRBJ2-1; D call uncertain. The V end lost 6 bases, the J end lost 10 bases, and 10 bases lay between the germline ends. The CDR3 has 10 amino acids. Per germline, CDR1 DFQATT and CDR2 SNEGSKA (reference sequence). The CDR3 spells CSAPNYEQFF. Written as DNA, the CDR3 is TGCAGTGCACCGAACTACGAGCAGTTCTTC.

The CDR3 here is CASSHFSGNTIYF. CDR3 in DNA: TGTGCCAGCAGCCACTTTTCTGGAAACACCATATATTTT. The chain is built from TRBV5-6 and TRBJ1-3, with D hard to call. This CDR3 region has 13 residues. Germline V lookup: CDR1 SGHDT, CDR2 YYEEEE. Trimming stripped 4 bases from V and 1 base from J, with 6 bases between. The full variable domain, its missing parts supplied by reference TRBV5-6 and TRBJ1-3, is DAGVTQSPTHLIKTRGQQVTLRCSPKSGHDTVSWYQQALGQGPQFIFQYYEEEERQRGNFPDRFSGHQFPNYSSELNVNALLLGDSALYLCASSHFSGNTIYFGEGSWLTVV.

This clone was detected a few times. The CDR3 sequence: CASSLGPGTTSFEYF. CDR3 nucleotide sequence: TGCGCCAGCAGCTTAGGCCCCGGGACTACCTCCTTCGAGTATTTT. V gene TRBV5-1 combines with J gene TRBJ2-3; 7 positions agree with TRBD2. V was clipped by 2 bases and J by 13 bases; unmatched bases: 16. This CDR3 comprises 15 residues. CDR1 is SGHRS and CDR2 is YFSETQ in the germline V gene. The complete variable domain, with remaining parts taken from reference TRBV5-1 and TRBJ2-3, reads KAGVTQTPRYLIKTRGQQVTLSCSPISGHRSVSWYQQTPGQGLQFLFEYFSETQRNKGNFPGRFSGRQFSNSRSEMNVSTLELGDSALYLCASSLGPGTTSFEYFGPGTRLTVL.

This clone came up a few times. The CDR3 here is CASSVDSSDQPQHF. The CDR3 DNA is TGTGCCAGCAGCGTAGACTCCTCCGATCAGCCCCAGCATTTT. The chain couples TRBV9 to TRBJ1-5, with D unclear. CDR1 SGDLS and CDR2 YYNGEE come from the germline V gene. The CDR3 spans 14 residues. V was shortened by 0 bases and J by 5 bases, with 9 bases between the two germline ends.

The V and J genes are TRBV11-3 and TRBJ2-1; TRBD2 matches 8 bases. CDR1 SGHNT and CDR2 YENEEA come from the germline V gene. This CDR3 has 15 amino acids. The J segment lost 3 bases and the V segment lost 5 bases, leaving 6 bases of the junction unmatched. CDR3 DNA sequence: TGTGCCAGCAGCCTGGCTGCGGGAGGCTACAATGAGCAGTTCTTC. This gives the protein CASSLAAGGYNEQFF.

This chain uses TRBV29-1 with TRBJ2-7; tentative D call: TRBD2 (5 bases). The CDR3 has 14 amino acids. In germline, CDR1 is SQVTM, CDR2 ANQGSEA. Trimming left V 7 bases short and J 0 bases short, with 16 bases between. The CDR3 DNA follows: TGCAGCGCACTGGACTCACACAGCTCCTACGAGCAGTACTTC. Residues: CSALDSHSSYEQYF.

The V and J genes are TRBV25-1 and TRBJ1-6; D gene unclear. V gave up 4 bases and J gave up 6 bases, with 10 bases separating them. Germline loops: CDR1 MGHDK, CDR2 SYGVNS. The CDR3 extends over 14 amino acids. The CDR3 bases are TGTGCCAGCAGTGTCGGACTTTTTAATTCACCCCTCCACTTT. It yields the protein CASSVGLFNSPLHF.

This clone was counted between two and nine times. The V and J genes are TRBV5-1 and TRBJ2-1, with 9 nucleotides matching TRBD2. V dropped 1 base and J dropped 2; count of bases not matched to a gene: 7. Germline V gene data show CDR1 as SGHRS and CDR2 as YFSETQ. This CDR3 region has 17 residues. CDR3: CASSLMAAGGPYNEQFF. CDR3 in DNA: TGCGCCAGCAGCTTGATGGCTGCGGGAGGGCCCTACAATGAGCAGTTCTTC.

In this sample, this clone turned up a few times. The chain uses TRBV30 and TRBJ2-1; 9 bases are a match to TRBD1. The CDR3 has 12 amino acids. With V trimmed by 7 bases and J by 10 bases, 8 bases remained unmatched. Germline V gives CDR1 GTSNPN, CDR2 SVGIG (reference sequence). CDR3 protein: CASGQGFWEQFF. Written as DNA, the CDR3 is TGTGCCTCGGGACAGGGCTTCTGGGAGCAGTTCTTC. The full variable domain, in which reference TRBV30 and TRBJ2-1 provide the parts outside the CDR3, is SQTIHQWPATLVQPVGSPLSLECTVEGTSNPNLYWYRQAAGRGLQLLFYSVGIGQISSEVPQNLSASRPQDRQFILSSKKLLLSDSGFYLCASGQGFWEQFFGPGTRLTVL.

This sequence joins TRBV5-5 and TRBJ1-2; 8 bases fit TRBD1. This CDR3 is built from 15 residues. Germline assignment: CDR1 SGHKS and CDR2 YYEKEE (reference sequence). With V trimmed by 0 bases and J by 7 bases, 8 bases remained unmatched. CDR3 coding DNA: TGTGCCAGCAGCTTGGATTCCAGGGGGCTCAGTGGCTACACCTTC. It yields the protein CASSLDSRGLSGYTF.

The V call is TRBV7-2, the J call TRBJ2-1, with D perhaps matching TRBD1 (6 bases). V shed 4 bases and J shed 5 bases, with 9 bases lying between them. The CDR3 length is 13 residues. Germline V gene data show CDR1 as SGHTA and CDR2 as FQGNSA. The CDR3 sequence: CASSSYRDNEQFF. The CDR3 region has the DNA TGTGCCAGCAGCTCCTACAGGGACAATGAGCAGTTCTTC.

This clone was counted a few times. The chain recombines TRBV27 with TRBJ2-7, with D perhaps matching TRBD2 (6 bases). The CDR3 extends over 14 amino acids. Germline V CDR1 and CDR2: MNHEY, SMNVEV (reference sequence). Trimming removed 4 bases at V and 3 bases at J, with 13 bases between. Written as DNA, the CDR3 is TGTGCCAGCAGTTCGCGGGGAGCCCACTACGAGCAGTACTTC. Its protein is CASSSRGAHYEQYF.

Concerning this clone: Other nucleotide sequences from this sample produce the same CDR3. This sequence joins TRBV29-1 and TRBJ2-2; D is perhaps TRBD2 (6 bases). Germline assignment: CDR1 SQVTM and CDR2 ANQGSEA. The CDR3 has 11 amino acids. Trimming stripped 6 bases from V and 5 bases from J, with 7 bases between. The CDR3: CSVAGTGELFF. The CDR3 nucleotides read TGCAGCGTGGCGGGAACCGGGGAGCTGTTTTTT.

This clone occurred a few times. The genes are TRBV11-1 and TRBJ2-1; 8 nucleotides match TRBD1. From germline, CDR1 is SGHAT and CDR2 FQDESV (reference sequence). V trimming: 3 bases; J trimming: 6 bases; junction bases outside the gene matches: 1. This CDR3 comprises 13 residues. The CDR3 DNA reads as TGTGCCAGCAGCTTTACAGGGGGCAATGAGCAGTTCTTC. This translates into CASSFTGGNEQFF.

This clone showed up just a few times. The chain recombines TRBV5-1 with TRBJ2-1; possibly TRBD2 for D (6 bases). CDR1 and CDR2 (germline): SGHRS, YFSETQ. This CDR3 contains 16 residues. Trimming removed 1 base at V and 3 bases at J, with 14 bases between. In DNA, the CDR3 is TGCGCCAGCAGCTTGAATGGCCAGGGACTCTACAATGAGCAGTTCTTC. Translation gives CASSLNGQGLYNEQFF. Full variable domain (outside the CDR3, taken from reference TRBV5-1 and TRBJ2-1): KAGVTQTPRYLIKTRGQQVTLSCSPISGHRSVSWYQQTPGQGLQFLFEYFSETQRNKGNFPGRFSGRQFSNSRSEMNVSTLELGDSALYLCASSLNGQGLYNEQFFGPGTRLTVL.

The chain carries TRBV30 and TRBJ2-7; TRBD1 matches at 10 bases. With V trimmed by 3 bases and J by 4 bases, 9 bases remained unmatched. This CDR3 region has 15 residues. Germline V CDR1 and CDR2: GTSNPN, SVGIG (reference sequence). In DNA, the CDR3 is TGTGCCTGGAGCTCCTTGGGACAGGGGAAATACGAGCAGTACTTC. It yields the protein CAWSSLGQGKYEQYF.